Shown below are 8 T cell receptor beta chains from a single sample sequenced in a study of a mutant IDH1 vaccine in newly diagnosed glioma. No antigen has been assigned to these receptors. The time point: week 11, during vaccination. Vaccination comprised doses that each held 300 ug of mutant IDH1 20-mer peptide, plus topical imiquimod. The assay was immunoSEQ multiplex PCR, and TCRdb's table has in-frame clones only and misses some. The data contain some 54,000 clones, roughly 90% of them singletons. The sequences come from PBMCs, collected from a glioma patient whose treatment included an IDH1 peptide vaccine. The receptor source for this set is a man in his fifties or sixties with glioma.

This chain links TRBV27 with TRBJ1-3, with D perhaps matching TRBD1 (6 bases). This CDR3 has 15 residues. Germline loops: CDR1 MNHEY, CDR2 SMNVEV (reference sequence). V was shortened by 6 bases and J by 0 bases, with 12 bases between the two germline ends. CDR3 amino acids: CASRLQGRSGNTIYF. The CDR3, as DNA: TGTGCCAGCAGACTTCAGGGGCGCTCTGGAAACACCATATATTTT.

CDR3 sequence (DNA): TGTGCCAGCAGCTCCCCCTCTCGAGGATACAATGAGCAGTTCTTC. This sequence encodes CASSSPSRGYNEQFF. The V and J genes are TRBV5-8 and TRBJ2-1, with unresolved D. V was trimmed by 3 bases and J by 4 bases, leaving 14 bases between them. CDR1 and CDR2 (germline): SGHTS, YDEGEE. The CDR3 consists of 15 residues.

This clone was counted a single time. This rearrangement joins TRBV4-3 to TRBJ1-2; 7 bases are shared with TRBD1. This CDR3 contains 15 residues. Germline V gene sequence: CDR1 LGHNA, CDR2 YSLEER. V trimming: 0 bases; J trimming: 3 bases; junction bases outside the gene matches: 4. The CDR3 DNA sequence: TGCGCCAGCAGCCAAGACGAGGGGGCACACTATGGCTACACCTTC. As protein: CASSQDEGAHYGYTF.

CDR3 amino acids: CAWTTSGSQETQYF. DNA of the CDR3: TGTGCCTGGACTACTAGCGGATCCCAAGAGACCCAGTACTTC. This chain links TRBV30 with TRBJ2-5; TRBD2 matches at 8 bases. The CDR3 covers 14 residues. Germline values: CDR1 GTSNPN, CDR2 SVGIG (reference sequence). V was clipped by 4 bases and J by 1 base; unmatched bases: 5.

The chain combines TRBV6-1 with TRBJ2-7; D not resolved. The germline gives CDR1 MNHNS, CDR2 SASEGT. The CDR3 length is 12 residues. Between the trimmed V and J ends, which lost 3 bases and 3 bases, there was a span of 6 bases. The CDR3 loop reads CASSDSYYEQYF. The CDR3 nucleotides are TGTGCCAGCAGTGACAGCTACTACGAGCAGTACTTC.

The V call is TRBV10-1, the J call TRBJ2-1, with D hard to call. Between the trimmed V and J ends, which lost 0 bases and 0 bases, there was a span of 9 bases. The V gene's germline CDR1 is WNHNN and CDR2 SYGVQD (reference sequence). The CDR3 is 16 amino acids. CDR3 nucleotide sequence: TGCGCCAGCAGTGAGTCGATCTCGAGCTCCTACAATGAGCAGTTCTTC. It translates to CASSESISSSYNEQFF.

This chain uses TRBV30 with TRBJ1-5; unclear D gene. Trimming took 0 bases from V and 2 from J, leaving 8 bases between them. Germline CDR1 is GTSNPN and CDR2 is SVGIG (reference sequence). The CDR3 extends over 14 amino acids. CDR3 amino acids: CAWSVRAGNQPQHF. The CDR3 nucleotides read TGTGCCTGGAGTGTACGGGCAGGCAATCAGCCCCAGCATTTT.

The CDR3 is CASRHNQGHNQPQHF. The CDR3, as DNA: TGTGCCAGCAGACACAATCAGGGACACAATCAGCCCCAGCATTTT. The rearrangement joins TRBV4-2 to TRBJ1-5; D is perhaps TRBD1 (6 bases). V was clipped by 6 bases and J by 3 bases, with 15 bases between them. This CDR3 contains 15 residues. CDR1 is LGHNA, CDR2 YNFKEQ, per germline.